This T cell receptor (beta chain) derives from a study of identical twins. The CDR3 contains 14 residues. Trimming shortened V by 6 bases and J by 4 bases, and 16 bases separated the two germline ends. This clonotype was counted between two and nine times. TCRdb processed the 5' RACE reads anew with MiXCR; each CDR3 protein has one entry. The top ten hold about 0.99% of the sample, which has roughly 540,000 distinct CDR3 sequences, about 20% seen once. These same data were also listed under a study on T cells expressing NK-cell markers.

This receptor was obtained from a woman aged 18-29 years in good health. The chain joins TRBV12-3 or TRBV12-4 to TRBJ2-7; no clear D gene. The sample comprised CD4+ T cells sorted from blood. The CDR3 here is CASSPRLERYEQYF. The CDR3 DNA reads as TGTGCCAGCAGCCCTCGCTTGGAGAGGTACGAGCAGTACTTC.